This T cell receptor (beta chain) is from a study of CD8 T cells in ankylosing spondylitis. Quantitative 5'-RACE with molecular barcodes was used to make the TCR beta libraries. TCRdb reprocessed the 5' RACE reads with MiXCR, giving one entry per CDR3 protein. Of hundreds of thousands of distinct CDR3 sequences in the sample, about 15% are singletons; the top ten hold just over 1%. Study-wide results and limits: There was a TCR beta motif, made of 7 or 8 highly homologous variants, that appeared characteristic of ankylosing spondylitis blood.

This clonotype was seen more than once but under ten times. Its target is not known. Sequencing was carried out using blood, either unsorted or a sorted T cell fraction (not recorded which). This sequence was found in a male donor with ankylosing spondylitis.

The chain's CDR3 is CSADPGTGNTEAFF. The CDR3, as DNA: TGCAGCGCCGACCCCGGGACAGGGAACACTGAAGCTTTCTTT. The rearrangement joins TRBV29-1 to TRBJ1-1; 8 positions match TRBD1. Germline CDR1 and CDR2: SQVTM and ANQGSEA. V shed 7 bases, J shed 1 base, and the junction held 8 bases outside the gene matches. The CDR3 consists of 14 residues.